The clone carrying this TCR beta chain was seen a handful of times. Deletions cut 6 bases from V and 10 bases from J, with 16 bases between. Germline V CDR1 and CDR2: SEHNR, FQNEAQ (reference sequence). The CDR3 length is 14 residues. Profiling relied on immunoSEQ multiplex PCR, and the TCRdb table lists in-frame clones only, not all of them. The sample yields 350,000 to 450,000 clones, more than 85% seen once. Participants were aged about 18 to 90 years, lived in 24 US areas, and enrolled virtually. This specimen comes from a study of blood T cell repertoires in COVID-19. Study-level background: T cells, B-cell-depleted T cells, or PBMCs provided the cDNA or gDNA that served as material.

The TCR was taken from a woman aged 40-49 years who had been exposed to COVID-19. The chain combines TRBV7-9 with TRBJ1-6; D may be TRBD1 (6 bases). Sequences were obtained from PBMCs or T cells enriched from blood (not recorded which). The CDR3 DNA is TGTGCCAGCAGTCGGACAGAGGTAGGATCACCCCTCCACTTT. As protein: CASSRTEVGSPLHF.